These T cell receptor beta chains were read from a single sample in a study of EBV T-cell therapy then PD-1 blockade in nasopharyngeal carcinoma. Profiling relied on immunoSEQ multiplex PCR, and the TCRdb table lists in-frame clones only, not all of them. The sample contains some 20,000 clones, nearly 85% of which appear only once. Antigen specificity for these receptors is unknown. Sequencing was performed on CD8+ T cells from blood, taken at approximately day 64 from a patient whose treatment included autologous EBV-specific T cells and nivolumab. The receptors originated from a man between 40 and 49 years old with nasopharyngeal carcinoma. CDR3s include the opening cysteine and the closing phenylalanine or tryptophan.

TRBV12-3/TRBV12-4	CASSLGGTGTQYF
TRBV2	CASSLRAYEQYF
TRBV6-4	CASSPGMGGTYNEQFF
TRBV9	CASSVGDSYEQYF
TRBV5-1	CASTPPGREFYNEQFF
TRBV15	CATSRTVSNQPQHF
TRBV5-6	CASSSRGLEETQYF
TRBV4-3	CASSQTVEAGETQYF
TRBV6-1	CASSDWQGGLQPQHF
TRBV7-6	CASSLGGGGVSSYNEQFF
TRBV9	CASSVAGLTDTQYF
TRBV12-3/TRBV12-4	CASKDSYEQYF
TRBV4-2	CASSQEGTSGGLLSYEQYF
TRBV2	CASSEAGRLSGNTIYF
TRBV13	CASSADNTEAFF
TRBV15	CATSWASGAYEQYF
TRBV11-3	CASSLLQGEAFF